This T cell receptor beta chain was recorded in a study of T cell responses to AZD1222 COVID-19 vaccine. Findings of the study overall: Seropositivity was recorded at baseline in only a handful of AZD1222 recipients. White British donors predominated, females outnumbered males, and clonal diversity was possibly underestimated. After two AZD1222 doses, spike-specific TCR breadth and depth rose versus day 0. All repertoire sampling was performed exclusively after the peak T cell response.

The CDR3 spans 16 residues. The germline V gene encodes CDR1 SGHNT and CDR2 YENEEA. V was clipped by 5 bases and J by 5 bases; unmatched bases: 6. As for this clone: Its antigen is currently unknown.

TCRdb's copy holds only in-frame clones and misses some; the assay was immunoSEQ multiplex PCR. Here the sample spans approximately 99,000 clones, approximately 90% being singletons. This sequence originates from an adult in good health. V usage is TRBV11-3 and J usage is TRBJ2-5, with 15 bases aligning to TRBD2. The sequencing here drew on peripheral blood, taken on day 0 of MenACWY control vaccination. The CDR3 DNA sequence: TGTGCCAGCAGCCTCGGGACTAGCGGGGGGCCCGAGACCCAGTACTTC. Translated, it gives CASSLGTSGGPETQYF.